This TCR beta chain comes out of a study of blood T cells in healthy people across ages. Study-level findings and limits: Nothing was known about donor CMV status, and this possibly confounded expanded clonotype changes.

The CDR3 is 15 amino acids. The trim removed 3 bases at V and 5 bases at J, leaving 10 bases unmatched. Germline assignment: CDR1 MNHEY and CDR2 SMNVEV (reference sequence). Comment on this clonotype: Its antigen is unknown.

The authors ran a second PCR of about 6 to 11 cycles using a sample-barcoded 5' primer and a J-beta primer mix. Carrying 12 random nucleotides, a template-switch adaptor labeled each individual cDNA molecule. Every individual sample yielded 2.5 million or more paired-end reads (each containing CDR3). MiXCR, run by TCRdb on the 5' RACE reads, gives a single entry per CDR3 protein. The sample gives approximately 1.5 million distinct CDR3 sequences, approximately 32% of which show up once; approximately 10% is in the top ten. This chain links TRBV27 with TRBJ2-7, with 7 bases fitting TRBD2. The sample comprised blood. The sequence derives from a woman in her 30s in good health. The DNA of the CDR3 is TGTGCCAGCAGTTTTTCGTGGGAGGGCCTCCACGAGCAGTACTTC. This translates into CASSFSWEGLHEQYF.